A single sample gave rise to the 28 T cell receptor beta chains below, sequenced in a study of regulatory T cells in long-lasting Graves disease. The time point here: newly diagnosed GD, antithyroid drugs for less than 3 months. Making the TCR library involved RNA that had been extracted from PBMCs. Arm-PCR of CDR3 regions with iRepertoire HTBI primers generated TCR beta libraries. One entry per CDR3 protein results from TCRdb running MiXCR on the multiplex PCR reads. The table has about 520,000 distinct CDR3 sequences, 12% seen once. The data were also submitted as part of a second study, on T cells in Graves' hyperthyroidism and ophthalmopathy.

The sequences come from peripheral blood mononuclear cells (PBMCs), collected at new diagnosis, from a patient treated with antithyroid drugs. These receptors all stem from a woman aged 25 to 39 with Graves disease.

Turning to this clonotype: A much larger clone is a single base away; this may be a read error. V is TRBV30 and J is TRBJ2-3; 12 bases are a match to TRBD2. The CDR3 has 18 amino acids. The germline gives CDR1 GTSNPN, CDR2 SVGIG (reference sequence). DNA for the CDR3: TGTGCCCGGAGTGACCGACTAGCGGGAGCAACCTACACAGATACGCAGTATTTT. It translates to CARSDRLAGATYTDTQYF.

Comment on this clonotype: One base away lies a much larger clone, so this may be a sequencing read error. V is TRBV10-3 and J is TRBJ2-5; 13 bases are a match to TRBD2. Trimming took 4 bases from V and 11 from J; bases not matched to a gene: 10. Germline lookup yields CDR1 ENHRY and CDR2 SYGVKD. This CDR3 comprises 15 residues. In DNA, the CDR3 is TGTGCCATCAGTGTTGGACTAGCGGGAGTAGATGAGCAGTACTTC. This translates into CAISVGLAGVDEQYF.

This clonotype was recorded many times. The J gene is TRBJ2-2, the V gene TRBV4-3; the match to TRBD2 covers 9 bases. The CDR3 is 15 residues long. Germline V gives CDR1 LGHNA, CDR2 YSLEER. The junction had 8 bases not matched to a gene; V was cut back by 6 bases and J by 6 bases. This chain's CDR3 is CASSPIAGEAGELFF. CDR3 nucleotides: TGCGCCAGCAGTCCTATAGCGGGAGAGGCCGGGGAGCTGTTTTTT.

At least ten counts were recorded for this clonotype. This chain joins TRBV15 and TRBJ1-1; D is unresolved. The germline V and J ends were trimmed by 0 bases and 4 bases, with 6 bases remaining between them. In germline, CDR1 is LNHNV, CDR2 YYDKDF (reference sequence). The CDR3 is 13 amino acids. CDR3 amino acids: CATSRDFTTEAFF. CDR3 sequence (DNA): TGTGCCACCAGCAGAGATTTTACCACTGAAGCTTTCTTT.

This clonotype turned up a few times. Since a much larger clone is just one base distant, this may be a read error. This chain joins TRBV6-1 and TRBJ2-5; TRBD2 aligns across 8 bases. Looked up from germline, CDR1 is MNHNS and CDR2 is SASEGT. The length of the CDR3 is 15 residues. The CDR3 loop is CVSSNKAGVWETQYF. CDR3 bases: TGTGTCAGCAGCAATAAAGCGGGAGTCTGGGAGACCCAGTACTTC.

With regard to this clonotype: A much larger clone differs by one base, so this may be a read error. This chain connects TRBV5-1 to TRBJ2-1; unclear D gene. CDR3 length equals 14 residues. Per germline, CDR1 SGHRS and CDR2 YFSETQ. The CDR3 bases are TGCACCAGCAGCTTGATGGGCTCGGACAATGAGCAGTTCTTC. It specifies CTSSLMGSDNEQFF.

The chain couples TRBV19 to TRBJ2-1; D possibly corresponds to TRBD1 (6 bases). The CDR3 is 13 amino acids. Germline CDR1 and CDR2: LNHDA and SQIVND (reference sequence). The V and J ends lost 10 bases and 3 bases respectively, with 13 bases between them. CDR3 coding DNA: TGTGCCACAAGACAGGACGGCTACAATGAGCAGTTCTTC. It translates to CATRQDGYNEQFF.

This clonotype was seen repeatedly, ten times or more. The J gene is TRBJ1-2, the V gene TRBV10-3, with D hard to call. Germline V lookup: CDR1 ENHRY, CDR2 SYGVKD. V shed 4 bases and J shed 5 bases, with 11 bases lying between them. The CDR3 length is 13 residues. CDR3 DNA: TGTGCCATCAGTGTGGAGGCCAGGTATGGCTACACCTTC. Amino acids: CAISVEARYGYTF.

This clonotype showed up many times. CDR3 nucleotide sequence: TGTGCCAGCAGCCCTGTAGCGGCGGGCACGTACAATGAGCAGTTCTTC. Translation: CASSPVAAGTYNEQFF. The V call is TRBV11-2, the J call TRBJ2-1; TRBD2 is a possible D gene (6 bases). The CDR3 runs 16 residues. V shed 5 bases and J shed 4 bases, with 18 bases lying between them. Germline CDR1 is SGHAT and CDR2 is FQNNGV.

This clonotype has a count of ten or more. V and J are TRBV2 and TRBJ1-5, with 10 bases matching TRBD1. This CDR3 has 13 residues. Germline CDR1 and CDR2: SNHLY and FYNNEI. Trimming took 10 bases from V and 2 from J; bases not matched to a gene: 2. In DNA form, the CDR3 reads TGTGCCACTGGACAGGGGGGCAATCAGCCCCAGCATTTT. It specifies CATGQGGNQPQHF.

This clonotype was found many times. V gene TRBV28 combines with J gene TRBJ2-5; D ambiguous. Germline CDR1 is MDHEN and CDR2 is SYDVKM. V was trimmed by 6 bases and J by 2 bases, leaving 4 bases between them. The CDR3 runs to 11 residues. The CDR3 here is CASRQQETQYF. DNA for the CDR3: TGTGCCAGCAGGCAACAAGAGACCCAGTACTTC. Supplemented by reference TRBV28 and TRBJ2-5, the full variable domain reads DVKVTQSSRYLVKRTGEKVFLECVQDMDHENMFWYRQDPGLGLRLIYFSYDVKMKEKGDIPEGYSVSREKKERFSLILESASTNQTSMYLCASRQQETQYFGPGTRLLVL.

V gene TRBV6-5 combines with J gene TRBJ1-2; 9 bases map to TRBD1. The germline gives CDR1 MNHEY, CDR2 SVGAGI. V lost 0 bases and J lost 9; bases outside the gene matches: 5. CDR3 size: 14 residues. CDR3 DNA sequence: TGTGCCAGCAGTTACTCTGGGACAGGGCTCAGCTACACCTTC. Translating gives CASSYSGTGLSYTF.

This clonotype was seen many times. V is TRBV11-3 and J is TRBJ2-4, with D possibly TRBD1 on 5 matching bases. The CDR3 is 21 residues long. Germline values: CDR1 SGHNT, CDR2 YENEEA. V was shortened by 0 bases and J by 2 bases, with 26 bases between the two germline ends. CDR3 nucleotide sequence: TGTGCCAGCAGCTTAGATCTCCCCGATAGCCTGGAACAGGAAACCAAAAACATTCAGTACTTC. Its translation: CASSLDLPDSLEQETKNIQYF.

This clonotype was recorded once. This chain uses TRBV15 with TRBJ2-3, with 13 positions matching TRBD2. J lost 4 bases, V lost 0 bases, and 4 bases had no gene match. The CDR3 length is 17 residues. Germline-derived CDR1 and CDR2 are LNHNV and YYDKDF (reference sequence). The CDR3 protein is CATSREGTSGIPDTQYF. DNA for the CDR3: TGTGCCACCAGCAGAGAAGGGACTAGCGGGATCCCAGATACGCAGTATTTT.

This clonotype was seen at least ten times. The V and J genes are TRBV3-1 and TRBJ2-2; tentative D call: TRBD2 (5 bases). The CDR3 spans 15 residues. Germline CDR1 reads LGHDT; CDR2 reads YNNKEL (reference sequence). Trimming pared 2 bases from V and 0 bases from J, leaving 7 bases between. For the CDR3, the DNA is TGTGCCAGCAGCCAACCTAGCTCGAACACCGGGGAGCTGTTTTTT. Protein sequence: CASSQPSSNTGELFF.

The V and J genes are TRBV20-1 and TRBJ1-6, with TRBD1 identical over 9 bases. With V trimmed by 4 bases and J by 9 bases, 16 bases remained unmatched. Germline V CDR1 and CDR2: DFQATT, SNEGSKA (reference sequence). The CDR3 has 17 amino acids. CDR3 protein: CSAIVAPGQGWGSPLHF. CDR3 DNA: TGCAGTGCTATAGTAGCTCCGGGACAGGGTTGGGGTTCACCCCTCCACTTT.

With respect to this clonotype: This may stem from a read error, because a much larger clone lies one nucleotide away. The chain employs TRBV19 and TRBJ2-5, with a possible D match to TRBD1 (5 bases). V was clipped by 2 bases and J by 0 bases, with 7 bases between them. This CDR3 is 14 amino acids long. The germline gives CDR1 LNHDA, CDR2 SQIVND (reference sequence). The CDR3 region is CASSIWGNQETQYF. The CDR3 DNA sequence: TGTGCCAGTAGTATATGGGGCAACCAAGAGACCCAGTACTTC.

This clonotype was detected only a few times. The rearrangement joins TRBV30 to TRBJ2-3; unclear D gene. Trimming took off 1 base at V and 6 bases at J, with 14 bases between the two ends. The CDR3 spans 14 residues. CDR1 and CDR2 (germline): GTSNPN, SVGIG (reference sequence). CDR3 in DNA: TGTGCCTGGAGTGGGGTTATCCTCGTGGATACGCAGTATTTT. Translation: CAWSGVILVDTQYF.

There are many counts of this clonotype. The V call is TRBV7-3, the J call TRBJ2-2; TRBD1 might be the D (5 bases). The CDR3 runs to 15 residues. The V end was cut by 2 bases, the J end by 2 bases, with 9 bases between. Per germline, CDR1 SGHTA and CDR2 FQGTGA. In DNA, the CDR3 is TGTGCCAGCAGCTTACGACAGACAAACACCGGGGAGCTGTTTTTT. It is translated as CASSLRQTNTGELFF.

This clonotype was seen many times. The CDR3 DNA sequence: TGTGCCAGCAGTAACCCCCGAGCGGGGGCCTGGGGTGAGCAGTTCTTC. Translating it yields CASSNPRAGAWGEQFF. The rearrangement joins TRBV6-1 to TRBJ2-1, with 8 bases that match TRBD2. Germline loops: CDR1 MNHNS, CDR2 SASEGT. The CDR3 runs to 16 residues. V dropped 5 bases and J dropped 9; count of bases not matched to a gene: 15.

This clonotype appeared many times. The chain joins TRBV10-3 to TRBJ2-7; a possible D gene is TRBD1 (6 bases). The CDR3 length is 12 residues. Between the trimmed V and J ends, which lost 2 bases and 4 bases, there was a span of 6 bases. CDR1 ENHRY and CDR2 SYGVKD come from the germline V gene. CDR3 region: CAISETGYEQYF. As DNA, the CDR3 is TGTGCCATCAGTGAGACAGGGTACGAGCAGTACTTC.

This clonotype was seen repeatedly, ten times or more. The chain has TRBV5-1 and TRBJ2-7, with D unresolved. Trimming left V 1 base short and J 0 bases short, with 11 bases between. This CDR3 is built from 15 residues. The germline V gene has CDR1 SGHRS and CDR2 YFSETQ. Written as DNA, the CDR3 is TGCGCCAGCAGCTTGACGGTCCCCCGCTCCTACGAGCAGTACTTC. This gives the protein CASSLTVPRSYEQYF.

This clonotype appeared many times. The genes are TRBV6-1 and TRBJ1-1; tentatively, D is TRBD1 (5 bases). CDR1 MNHNS and CDR2 SASEGT come from the germline V gene. The CDR3 has 13 amino acids. Trimming removed 6 bases at V and 0 bases at J, with 8 bases between. CDR3 bases: TGTGCCAGCAGGCCACAGGTGAACACTGAAGCTTTCTTT. Encoded protein: CASRPQVNTEAFF.

The V call is TRBV5-1, the J call TRBJ2-3, with 7 positions matching TRBD2. There are 16 residues in the CDR3. J gave up 2 bases and V 3 bases, and 9 bases lay outside the gene matches. Germline V gives CDR1 SGHRS, CDR2 YFSETQ. CDR3 coding DNA: TGCGCCAGCAGCTCAGGGAGCGGGGCTCCCACAGATACGCAGTATTTT. Translated: CASSSGSGAPTDTQYF.

J is TRBJ2-7 and V is TRBV27, with a tentative D call TRBD2 (7 bases). Germline values: CDR1 MNHEY, CDR2 SMNVEV (reference sequence). CDR3 length: 13 residues. The V end was cut by 4 bases, the J end by 3 bases, with 10 bases between. The CDR3 loop is CASSSRGLYEQYF. The DNA for the CDR3 is TGTGCCAGCAGTTCGCGGGGGCTCTACGAGCAGTACTTC.

This clonotype turned up a few times. J is TRBJ1-5 and V is TRBV18, with D maybe TRBD1 (6 bases). The V gene's germline CDR1 is KGHSH and CDR2 LQKENI. Trimming left V 5 bases short and J 0 bases short, with 17 bases between. The CDR3 is 17 amino acids. CDR3 region: CASSSRGLSDSNQPQHF. CDR3 bases: TGTGCCAGCTCATCCAGGGGTTTATCGGATAGCAATCAGCCCCAGCATTTT.

This clonotype was seen repeatedly, ten times or more. The rearrangement links TRBV20-1 to TRBJ1-2, with 7 bases identical to TRBD1. This CDR3 region has 15 residues. V lost 6 bases to trimming and J lost 7 bases; unmatched junction nucleotides: 17. Germline-derived CDR1 and CDR2 are DFQATT and SNEGSKA (reference sequence). CDR3 nucleotide sequence: TGCAGTGCCCTCAGCCCGAGACAGGGTACTCTTGGCTACACCTTC. This codes for CSALSPRQGTLGYTF.

In this sample, this clonotype turned up a few times. The J gene is TRBJ2-3, the V gene TRBV5-1, with 9 bases matching TRBD2. Germline CDR1 is SGHRS and CDR2 is YFSETQ. V shed 0 bases and J 1 base; nucleotides not matched to a gene: 0. The CDR3 is made up of 15 amino acids. The CDR3 protein is CASSLERGGTDTQYF. For the CDR3, the DNA is TGCGCCAGCAGCTTGGAGCGGGGGGGCACAGATACGCAGTATTTT.